The clone carrying this TCR beta chain was counted a few times. MiXCR was run by TCRdb on the 5' RACE reads, yielding one entry per CDR3 protein. Of roughly 80,000 distinct CDR3 sequences in the sample, more than 13% were seen once. This sample is part of a study of early T cells in non-severe SARS-CoV-2 infection. Trimming took off 7 bases at V and 0 bases at J, with 10 bases between the two ends. CDR3 size: 14 residues. The germline gives CDR1 MNHNS, CDR2 SASEGT. This clonotype was sampled from an adult who was a healthcare worker with PCR-confirmed SARS-CoV-2 infection or an uninfected control (not recorded which). Sequencing input: whole blood. This chain connects TRBV6-1 to TRBJ2-1; D gene uncertain. In DNA form, the CDR3 reads TGTGCCAGCACCGAATACTACTCCTACAATGAGCAGTTCTTC. Translated, it gives CASTEYYSYNEQFF.